This T cell receptor beta chain was sequenced during a study of radiation and T cells in renal cell carcinoma. The germline V and J ends were trimmed by 4 bases and 5 bases, with 21 bases remaining between them. This CDR3 comprises 16 residues. Germline V lookup: CDR1 SGHKS, CDR2 YYEKEE (reference sequence). Study outcomes and limitations: Without pretreatment biopsies, baseline tumor clonotype presence was undetermined.

Time point specified: baseline pretreatment blood. As for treatment: 15 Gy SBRT to primary tumor, nephrectomy 4 weeks later. Blood was sampled at baseline, 2 weeks and 4 weeks after SBRT. This renal cell carcinoma was of the clear cell type. Concerning this clone: Its antigen is as yet unknown.

Using immunoSEQ multiplex PCR, the repertoire was profiled, and TCRdb retains in-frame clones only, with some absent. The profile covers about 95,000 clones, with 75% to 90% appearing a single time and under 9.5% taken by the ten largest. The TCR originated in a man aged 50-59 years with renal cell carcinoma. The chain carries TRBV5-5 and TRBJ1-2; D unclear. The material was blood, obtained from a patient whose treatment included radiotherapy and nephrectomy. The CDR3 reads CASSPSPSLSFYGYTF. In DNA, the CDR3 is TGTGCCAGCAGCCCCTCCCCGTCTCTATCTTTTTATGGCTACACCTTC.